This T cell receptor (beta chain) was observed in a study of blood T cell repertoires in COVID-19. For the study at large: Material from acute and convalescent COVID-19 was sourced from the United States, Italy and Spain. In each case, the material was cDNA or gDNA derived from T cells, B-cell-depleted T cells, or PBMCs.

The CDR3 covers 17 residues. CDR1 SGHVS and CDR2 FQNEAQ come from the germline V gene. Germline trimming cut 3 bases from V and 7 bases from J; bases unmatched to any gene: 13. Original data processing: Counts of nucleated cells, estimated from reference gene primer amplification, were obtained. The repertoire was sequenced with immunoSEQ multiplex PCR; TCRdb's copy has only in-frame clones and lacks some. D and trimming were read from the DNA, whereas the V and J calls and clone size are those reported in that table. In the table there are about 190,000 clones, about 88% of which are singletons. The sequenced material came from peripheral blood. This clonotype originated in a young man with active or convalescent COVID-19. The V call is TRBV7-8, the J call TRBJ1-4; 8 bases match TRBD1. The CDR3: CASSLDRDGRESEKLFF. DNA of the CDR3: TGTGCCAGCAGCTTGGACAGGGATGGCCGTGAAAGTGAAAAACTGTTTTTT.